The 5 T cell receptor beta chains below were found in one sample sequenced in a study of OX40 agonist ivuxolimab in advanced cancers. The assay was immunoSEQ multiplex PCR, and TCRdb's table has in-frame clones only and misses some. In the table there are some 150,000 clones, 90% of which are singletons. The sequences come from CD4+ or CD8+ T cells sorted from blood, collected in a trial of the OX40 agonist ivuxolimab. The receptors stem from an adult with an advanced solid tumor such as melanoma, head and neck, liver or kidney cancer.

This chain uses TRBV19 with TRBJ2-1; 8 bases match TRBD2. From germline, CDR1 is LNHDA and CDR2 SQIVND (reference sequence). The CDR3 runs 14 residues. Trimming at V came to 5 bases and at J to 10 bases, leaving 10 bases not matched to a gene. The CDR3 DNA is TGTGCCAGTAGTGTCCCCGGACTAGCTACAGAGCAGTTCTTC. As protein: CASSVPGLATEQFF.

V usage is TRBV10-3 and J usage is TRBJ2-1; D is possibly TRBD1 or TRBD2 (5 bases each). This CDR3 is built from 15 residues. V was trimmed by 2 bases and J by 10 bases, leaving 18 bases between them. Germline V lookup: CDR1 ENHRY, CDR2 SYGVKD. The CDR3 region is CAISERGTDRGEQFF. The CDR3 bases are TGTGCCATCAGTGAGCGAGGGACCGATCGGGGAGAGCAGTTCTTC.

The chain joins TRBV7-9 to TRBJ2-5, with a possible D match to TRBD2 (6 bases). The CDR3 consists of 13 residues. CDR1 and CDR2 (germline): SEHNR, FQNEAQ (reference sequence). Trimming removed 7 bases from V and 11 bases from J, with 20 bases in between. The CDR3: CASTSVLPWEQYF. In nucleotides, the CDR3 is TGTGCCAGCACTAGCGTACTACCGTGGGAGCAGTACTTC.

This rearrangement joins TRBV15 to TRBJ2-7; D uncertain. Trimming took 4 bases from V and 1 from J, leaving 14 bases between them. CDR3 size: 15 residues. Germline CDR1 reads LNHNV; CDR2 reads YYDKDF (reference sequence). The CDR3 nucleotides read TGTGCCACCAGCATTTTTAAGGGCCTTTCCTACGAGCAGTACTTC. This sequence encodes CATSIFKGLSYEQYF.

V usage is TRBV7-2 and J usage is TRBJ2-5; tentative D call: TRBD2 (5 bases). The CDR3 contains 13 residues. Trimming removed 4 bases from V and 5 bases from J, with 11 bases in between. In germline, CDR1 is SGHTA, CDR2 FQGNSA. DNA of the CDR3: TGTGCCAGCAGCTGGAACTCGGGGGAGACCCAGTACTTC. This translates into CASSWNSGETQYF. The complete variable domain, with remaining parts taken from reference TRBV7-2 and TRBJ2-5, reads GAGVSQSPSNKVTEKGKDVELRCDPISGHTALYWYRQSLGQGLEFLIYFQGNSAPDKSGLPSDRFSAERTGGSVSTLTIQRTQQEDSAVYLCASSWNSGETQYFGPGTRLLVL.